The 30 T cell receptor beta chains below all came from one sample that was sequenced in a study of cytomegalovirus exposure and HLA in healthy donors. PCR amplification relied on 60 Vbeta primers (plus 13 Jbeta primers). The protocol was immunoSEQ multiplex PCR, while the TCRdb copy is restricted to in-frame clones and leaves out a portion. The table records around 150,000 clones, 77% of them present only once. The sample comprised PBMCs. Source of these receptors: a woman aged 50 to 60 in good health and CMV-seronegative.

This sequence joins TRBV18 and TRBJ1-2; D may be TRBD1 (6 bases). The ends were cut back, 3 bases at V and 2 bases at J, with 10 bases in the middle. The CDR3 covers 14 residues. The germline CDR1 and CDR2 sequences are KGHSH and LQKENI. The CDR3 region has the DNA TGTGCCAGCTCACCCGGACAGTCCAACTATGGCTACACCTTC. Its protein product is CASSPGQSNYGYTF.

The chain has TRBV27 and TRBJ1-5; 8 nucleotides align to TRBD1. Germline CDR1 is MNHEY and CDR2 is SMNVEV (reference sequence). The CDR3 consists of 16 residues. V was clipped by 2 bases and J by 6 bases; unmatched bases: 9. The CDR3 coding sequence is TGTGCCAGCAGTTTAACGGTCACAGGGGGAGGTCAGCCCCAGCATTTT. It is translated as CASSLTVTGGGQPQHF.

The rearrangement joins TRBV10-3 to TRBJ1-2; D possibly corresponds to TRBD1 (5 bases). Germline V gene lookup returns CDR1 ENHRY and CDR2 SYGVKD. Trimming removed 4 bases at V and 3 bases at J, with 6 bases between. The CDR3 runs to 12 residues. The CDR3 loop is CAISAGDYGYTF. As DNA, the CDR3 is TGTGCCATCAGTGCGGGGGACTATGGCTACACCTTC.

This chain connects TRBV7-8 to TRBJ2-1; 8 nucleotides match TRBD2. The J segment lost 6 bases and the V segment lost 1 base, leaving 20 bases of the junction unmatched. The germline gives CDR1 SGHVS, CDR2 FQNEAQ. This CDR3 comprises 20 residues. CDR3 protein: CASSLGWGGTRVPTGNEQFF. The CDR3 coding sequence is TGTGCCAGCAGCTTAGGGTGGGGAGGGACTAGAGTCCCTACGGGCAATGAGCAGTTCTTC.

The CDR3 reads CASSSGGEFHEQFF. The DNA for the CDR3 is TGTGCCAGCTCTAGCGGGGGGGAATTTCATGAGCAGTTCTTC. The V gene is TRBV2, the J gene TRBJ2-1; 12 bases line up with TRBD2. The CDR3 contains 14 residues. Germline CDR1 SNHLY, CDR2 FYNNEI. V lost 8 bases, J lost 8 bases, and 7 bases stayed unmatched.

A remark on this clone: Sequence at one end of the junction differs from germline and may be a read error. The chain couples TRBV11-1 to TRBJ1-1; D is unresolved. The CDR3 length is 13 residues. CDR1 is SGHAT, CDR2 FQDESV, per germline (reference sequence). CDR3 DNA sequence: TGTGCCAGCAGCTTAGCGGAGGGAACGGGATCCTTGTTT. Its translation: CASSLAEGTGSLF.

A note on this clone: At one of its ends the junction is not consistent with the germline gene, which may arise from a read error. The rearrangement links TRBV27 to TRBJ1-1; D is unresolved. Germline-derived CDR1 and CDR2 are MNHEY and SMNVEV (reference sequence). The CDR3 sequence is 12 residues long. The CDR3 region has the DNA TGTGCCAGCAGTCTAGGAGGTCAAAGCCTCTATTTT. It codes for CASSLGGQSLYF.

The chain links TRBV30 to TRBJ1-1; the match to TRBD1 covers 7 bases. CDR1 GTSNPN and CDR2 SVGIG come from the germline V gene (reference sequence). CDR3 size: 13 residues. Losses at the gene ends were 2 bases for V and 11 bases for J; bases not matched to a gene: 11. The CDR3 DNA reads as TGTGCCTGGAGTTCGCAGACAGGGATTGTCGCTTTCTTT. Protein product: CAWSSQTGIVAFF.

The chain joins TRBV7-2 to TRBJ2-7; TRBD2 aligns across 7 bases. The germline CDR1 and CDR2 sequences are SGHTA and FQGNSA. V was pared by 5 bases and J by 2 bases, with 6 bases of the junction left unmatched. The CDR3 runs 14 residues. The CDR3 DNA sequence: TGTGCCAGCAGCCAAGGACTAGGAGCCTACGAGCAGTACTTC. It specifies CASSQGLGAYEQYF.

In DNA, the CDR3 is TGTGCCAGCAGCTCGAGTGACAGGAACTATGGCTACACCTTC. Its protein is CASSSSDRNYGYTF. The chain combines TRBV7-9 with TRBJ1-2; D may be TRBD1 (6 bases). CDR3 length equals 14 residues. Trimming cost V 4 bases and J 2 bases, with 11 bases left between them. Germline V gene data show CDR1 as SEHNR and CDR2 as FQNEAQ (reference sequence).

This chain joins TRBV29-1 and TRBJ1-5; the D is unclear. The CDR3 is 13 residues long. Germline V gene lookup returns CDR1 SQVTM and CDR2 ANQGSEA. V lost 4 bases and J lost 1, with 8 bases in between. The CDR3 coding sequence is TGCAGCGTTGCGCGTTGGAGCAATCAGCCCCAGCATTTT. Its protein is CSVARWSNQPQHF.

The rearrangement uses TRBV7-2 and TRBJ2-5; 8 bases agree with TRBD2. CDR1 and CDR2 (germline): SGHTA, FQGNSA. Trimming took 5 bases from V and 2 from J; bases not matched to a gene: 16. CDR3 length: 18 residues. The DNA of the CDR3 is TGTGCCAGCAGCCATAATAGTTGCGGGGGGAGACATCAAGAGACCCAGTACTTC. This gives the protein CASSHNSCGGRHQETQYF.

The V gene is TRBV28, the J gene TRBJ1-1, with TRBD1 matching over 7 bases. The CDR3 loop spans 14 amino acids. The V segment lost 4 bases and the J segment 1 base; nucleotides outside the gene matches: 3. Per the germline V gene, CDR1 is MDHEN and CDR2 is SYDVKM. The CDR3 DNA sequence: TGTGCCAGCAGTTCCCGGGACAGGAACACTGAAGCTTTCTTT. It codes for CASSSRDRNTEAFF.

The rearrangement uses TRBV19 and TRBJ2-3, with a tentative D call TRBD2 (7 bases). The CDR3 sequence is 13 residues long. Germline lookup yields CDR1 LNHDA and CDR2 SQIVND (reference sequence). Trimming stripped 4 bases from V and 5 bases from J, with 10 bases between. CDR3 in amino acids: CASSKGGIDTQYF. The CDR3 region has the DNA TGTGCCAGTAGTAAGGGGGGGATAGATACGCAGTATTTT.

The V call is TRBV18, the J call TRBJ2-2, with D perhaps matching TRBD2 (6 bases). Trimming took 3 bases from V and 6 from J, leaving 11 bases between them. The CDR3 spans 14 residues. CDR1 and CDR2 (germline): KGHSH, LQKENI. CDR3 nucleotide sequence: TGTGCCAGCTCACCGGGATCTAGCGCCGGGGAGCTGTTTTTT. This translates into CASSPGSSAGELFF.

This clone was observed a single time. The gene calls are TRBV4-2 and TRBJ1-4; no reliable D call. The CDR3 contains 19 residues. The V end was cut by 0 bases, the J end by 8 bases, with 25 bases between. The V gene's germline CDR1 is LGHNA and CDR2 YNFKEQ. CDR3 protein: CASSQESKGPGLHPEKLFF. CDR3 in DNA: TGTGCCAGCAGCCAAGAGAGTAAGGGTCCCGGACTCCATCCCGAAAAACTGTTTTTT.

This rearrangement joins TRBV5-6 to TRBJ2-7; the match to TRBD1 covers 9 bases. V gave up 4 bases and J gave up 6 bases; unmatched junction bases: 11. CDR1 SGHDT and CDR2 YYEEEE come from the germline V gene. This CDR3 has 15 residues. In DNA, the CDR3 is TGTGCCAGCAGCGGAGGGACAGGGATGGTGGGCGAGCAGTACTTC. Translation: CASSGGTGMVGEQYF.

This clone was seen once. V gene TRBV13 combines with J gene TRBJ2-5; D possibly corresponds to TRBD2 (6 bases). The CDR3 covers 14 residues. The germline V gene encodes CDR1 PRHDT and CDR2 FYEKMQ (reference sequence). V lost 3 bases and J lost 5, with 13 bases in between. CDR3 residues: CASSFFAGRETQYF. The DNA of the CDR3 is TGTGCCAGCAGCTTCTTCGCGGGGCGCGAGACCCAGTACTTC.

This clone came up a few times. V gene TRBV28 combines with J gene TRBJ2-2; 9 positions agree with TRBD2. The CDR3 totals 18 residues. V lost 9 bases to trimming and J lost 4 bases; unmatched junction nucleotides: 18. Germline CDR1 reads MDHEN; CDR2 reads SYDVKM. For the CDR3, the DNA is TGTGCCAGTTATCTGGGGGGCGGGGGGGCCGACGGCACCGGGGAGCTGTTTTTT. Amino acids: CASYLGGGGADGTGELFF.

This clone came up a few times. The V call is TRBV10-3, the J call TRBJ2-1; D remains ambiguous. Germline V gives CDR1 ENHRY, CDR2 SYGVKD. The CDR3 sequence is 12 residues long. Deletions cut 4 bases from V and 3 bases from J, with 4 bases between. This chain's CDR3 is CAISASYNEQFF. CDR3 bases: TGTGCCATCAGTGCGAGCTACAATGAGCAGTTCTTC.

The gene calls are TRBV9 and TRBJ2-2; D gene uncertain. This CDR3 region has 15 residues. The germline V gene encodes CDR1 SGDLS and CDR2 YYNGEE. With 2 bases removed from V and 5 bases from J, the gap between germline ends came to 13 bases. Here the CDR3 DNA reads TGTGCCAGCAGCGTCGACAATTTTGGAACCGGGGAGCTGTTTTTT. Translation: CASSVDNFGTGELFF.

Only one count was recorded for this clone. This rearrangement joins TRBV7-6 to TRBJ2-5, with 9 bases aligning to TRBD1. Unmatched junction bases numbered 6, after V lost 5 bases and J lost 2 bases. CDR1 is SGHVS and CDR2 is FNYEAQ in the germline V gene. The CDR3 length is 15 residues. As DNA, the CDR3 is TGTGCCAGCAGCGCACCGGGACAGGGACAAGAGACCCAGTACTTC. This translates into CASSAPGQGQETQYF.

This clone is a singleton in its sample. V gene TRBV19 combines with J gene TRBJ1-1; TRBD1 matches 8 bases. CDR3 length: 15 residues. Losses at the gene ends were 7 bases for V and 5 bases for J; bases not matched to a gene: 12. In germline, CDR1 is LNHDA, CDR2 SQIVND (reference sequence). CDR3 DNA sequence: TGTGCCAGTACCCTAGGACAGGGCCATGGAACTGAAGCTTTCTTT. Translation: CASTLGQGHGTEAFF. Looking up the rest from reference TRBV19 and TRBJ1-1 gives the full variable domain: DGGITQSPKYLFRKEGQNVTLSCEQNLNHDAMYWYRQDPGQGLRLIYYSQIVNDFQKGDIAEGYSVSREKKESFPLTVTSAQKNPTAFYLCASTLGQGHGTEAFFGQGTRLTVV.

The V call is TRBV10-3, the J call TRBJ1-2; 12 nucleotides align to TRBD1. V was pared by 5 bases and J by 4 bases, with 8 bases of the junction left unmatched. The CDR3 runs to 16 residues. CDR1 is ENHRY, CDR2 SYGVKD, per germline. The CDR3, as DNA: TGTGCCATCAGTCCCGGGACAGGGGGCGAGAGCTATGGCTACACCTTC. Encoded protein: CAISPGTGGESYGYTF.

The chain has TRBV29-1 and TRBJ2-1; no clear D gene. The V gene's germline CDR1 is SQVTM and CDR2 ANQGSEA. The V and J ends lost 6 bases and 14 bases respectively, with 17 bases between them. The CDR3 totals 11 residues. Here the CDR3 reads CSVNSGNWEFF. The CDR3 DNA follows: TGCAGCGTAAATTCAGGTAATTGGGAGTTCTTC.

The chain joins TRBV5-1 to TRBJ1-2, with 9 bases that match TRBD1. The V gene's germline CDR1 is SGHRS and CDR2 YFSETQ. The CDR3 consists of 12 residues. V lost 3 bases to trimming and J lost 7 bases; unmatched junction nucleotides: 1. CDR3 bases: TGCGCCAGCAGCTCGGACAGGGGTGGCTACACCTTC. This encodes CASSSDRGGYTF. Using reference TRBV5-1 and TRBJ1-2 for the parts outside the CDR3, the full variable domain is KAGVTQTPRYLIKTRGQQVTLSCSPISGHRSVSWYQQTPGQGLQFLFEYFSETQRNKGNFPGRFSGRQFSNSRSEMNVSTLELGDSALYLCASSSDRGGYTFGSGTRLTVV.

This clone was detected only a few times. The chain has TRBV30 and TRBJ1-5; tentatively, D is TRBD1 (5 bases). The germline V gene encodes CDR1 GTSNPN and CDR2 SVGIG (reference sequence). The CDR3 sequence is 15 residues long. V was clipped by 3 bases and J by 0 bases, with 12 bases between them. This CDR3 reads CAWSLQAVSNQPQHF. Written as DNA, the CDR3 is TGTGCCTGGAGCCTACAGGCCGTTAGCAATCAGCCCCAGCATTTT.

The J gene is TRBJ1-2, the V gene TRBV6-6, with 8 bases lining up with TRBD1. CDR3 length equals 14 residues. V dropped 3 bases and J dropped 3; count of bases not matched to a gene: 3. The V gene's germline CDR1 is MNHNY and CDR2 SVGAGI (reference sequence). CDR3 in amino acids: CASSYQDRDYGYTF. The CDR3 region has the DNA TGTGCCAGCAGTTATCAGGACAGGGACTATGGCTACACCTTC.

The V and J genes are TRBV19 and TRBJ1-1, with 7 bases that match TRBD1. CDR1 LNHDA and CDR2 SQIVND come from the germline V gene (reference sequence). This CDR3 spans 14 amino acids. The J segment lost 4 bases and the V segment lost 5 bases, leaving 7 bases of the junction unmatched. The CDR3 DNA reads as TGTGCCAGTAGTGCCTTAAGGGGGCCCACTGAAGCTTTCTTT. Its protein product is CASSALRGPTEAFF.

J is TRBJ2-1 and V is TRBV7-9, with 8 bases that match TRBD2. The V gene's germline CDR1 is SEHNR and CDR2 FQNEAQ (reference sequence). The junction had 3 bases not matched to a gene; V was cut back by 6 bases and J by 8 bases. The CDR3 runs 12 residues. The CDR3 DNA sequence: TGTGCCAGCAGATCCGGGAGGGATGAGCAGTTCTTC. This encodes CASRSGRDEQFF.